This entry concerns a single T cell receptor beta chain. Antigen specificity is unknown. TCRdb re-derived calls from the reads in MiXCR, one entry per CDR3 protein. Here the sample spans approximately 340,000 distinct CDR3 sequences, 25% to 30% being singletons. The CDR3 has 14 amino acids. V was pared by 3 bases and J by 4 bases, with 5 bases of the junction left unmatched. Germline V lookup: CDR1 DFQATT, CDR2 SNEGSKA (reference sequence). The sample originates from a study of T cell repertoires in cytomegalovirus infection. Study-wide points: HLA-C-restricted TCR beta clonotypes specific for CMV led the ex vivo response.

Material: cultured PBMCs, obtained from culture after CMV antigen stimulation. The source is a human donor in good health (CMV status not recorded). Some clones in this sample may be carry-over from other donors' samples. The chain joins TRBV20-1 to TRBJ2-1, with 8 bases fitting TRBD2. CDR3 protein: CSARAGGEYNEQFF. CDR3 nucleotides: TGCAGTGCTAGGGCGGGGGGCGAGTACAATGAGCAGTTCTTC.